This is a list of T cell receptor beta chains from one sample in a study of blood T cell repertoires in COVID-19. The method was immunoSEQ multiplex PCR; TCRdb's version includes in-frame clones alone and lacks a portion of them. The table includes over 200,000 clones, around 83% detected once. The sample was peripheral blood. The receptors stem from a man aged 80 or over with acute or convalescent COVID-19. The CDR3 runs from the conserved cysteine through the conserved F or W. The D gene is left open where the match is weak. Only some rows state a clone size, as once, few, many or a class for expanded clones.

clone size: -
D gene: TRBD2
V gene: TRBV6-1
J gene: TRBJ2-7
CDR3 protein: CASSEAGVVVYEQYF
CDR3 DNA: TGTGCCAGCAGTGAGGCGGGAGTGGTAGTGTACGAGCAGTACTTC

clone size: once
D gene: -
V gene: TRBV20-1
J gene: TRBJ1-5
CDR3 protein: CSASSGNQPQHF
CDR3 DNA: TGCAGTGCTAGTTCGGGGAATCAGCCCCAGCATTTT

clone size: -
D gene: -
V gene: TRBV5-1
J gene: TRBJ2-2
CDR3 protein: CASSFVGDTRTGELFF
CDR3 DNA: TGCGCCAGCAGCTTTGTCGGGGACACGAGAACCGGGGAGCTGTTTTTT

clone size: -
D gene: -
V gene: TRBV3-1/TRBV3-2
J gene: TRBJ1-6
CDR3 protein: CASSLGGPHSPLHF
CDR3 DNA: TGTGCCAGCAGCCTGGGGGGACCTCATTCACCCCTCCACTTT

clone size: -
D gene: TRBD1
V gene: TRBV29-1
J gene: TRBJ1-1
CDR3 protein: CSVGGTGRDMNTEAFF
CDR3 DNA: TGCAGCGTCGGTGGGACAGGGCGGGACATGAACACTGAAGCTTTCTTT

clone size: -
D gene: -
V gene: TRBV11-1
J gene: TRBJ1-1
CDR3 protein: CASSRTDMNTEAFF
CDR3 DNA: TGTGCCAGCAGCCGGACGGACATGAACACTGAAGCTTTCTTT

clone size: -
D gene: -
V gene: TRBV5-1
J gene: TRBJ2-7
CDR3 protein: CASSLTLAADEQYF
CDR3 DNA: TGCGCCAGCAGCTTGACGTTAGCGGCCGACGAGCAGTACTTC

clone size: -
D gene: -
V gene: TRBV18
J gene: TRBJ2-7
CDR3 protein: CASSPNGAASSYEQYF
CDR3 DNA: TGTGCCAGCTCACCAAATGGGGCAGCGAGCTCCTACGAGCAGTACTTC

clone size: -
D gene: -
V gene: TRBV2
J gene: TRBJ2-5
CDR3 protein: CASGGTSSETQYF
CDR3 DNA: TGTGCCAGCGGGGGTACTAGCTCAGAGACCCAGTACTTC

clone size: -
D gene: TRBD1
V gene: TRBV24-1
J gene: TRBJ1-2
CDR3 protein: CATSDPPRGDYGYTF
CDR3 DNA: TGTGCCACCAGTGATCCCCCCAGGGGGGACTATGGCTACACCTTC

clone size: -
D gene: TRBD2
V gene: TRBV5-1
J gene: TRBJ2-1
CDR3 protein: CASSLDPGLAVREQFF
CDR3 DNA: TGCGCCAGCAGCTTGGACCCGGGACTAGCCGTACGGGAGCAGTTCTTC

clone size: once
D gene: TRBD1
V gene: TRBV18
J gene: TRBJ1-2
CDR3 protein: CASSSTGGYGYTF
CDR3 DNA: TGTGCCAGCTCAAGCACAGGGGGCTATGGCTACACCTTC

clone size: -
D gene: -
V gene: TRBV5-1
J gene: TRBJ2-5
CDR3 protein: CASSLGQAQETQYF
CDR3 DNA: TGCGCCAGCAGCTTGGGGCAGGCTCAGGAGACCCAGTACTTC

clone size: -
D gene: TRBD2
V gene: TRBV28
J gene: TRBJ2-1
CDR3 protein: CASTTSGSPNEQFF
CDR3 DNA: TGTGCCAGCACTACTAGCGGGAGTCCCAATGAGCAGTTCTTC

clone size: -
D gene: TRBD1
V gene: TRBV5-1
J gene: TRBJ2-5
CDR3 protein: CASSLNRGQETQYF
CDR3 DNA: TGCGCCAGCAGCTTGAACAGGGGCCAAGAGACCCAGTACTTC

clone size: -
D gene: -
V gene: TRBV19
J gene: TRBJ2-6
CDR3 protein: CAIRVANVLTF
CDR3 DNA: TGTGCCATCCGGGTCGCCAACGTCCTGACTTTC

clone size: -
D gene: -
V gene: TRBV5-1
J gene: TRBJ2-3
CDR3 protein: CASRLPMGAVGTDTQYF
CDR3 DNA: TGCGCCAGCAGGCTACCGATGGGAGCCGTAGGAACAGATACGCAGTATTTT

clone size: -
D gene: -
V gene: TRBV5-5
J gene: TRBJ2-7
CDR3 protein: CASSSGGFYEQYF
CDR3 DNA: TGTGCCAGCAGCTCTGGGGGGTTTTACGAGCAGTACTTC

clone size: -
D gene: TRBD2
V gene: TRBV2
J gene: TRBJ2-1
CDR3 protein: CASSESSGRANNEQFF
CDR3 DNA: TGTGCCAGCAGTGAATCGAGCGGGAGGGCCAACAATGAGCAGTTCTTC